This T cell receptor (beta chain) was found in a study of PD-L1 blockade in urothelial cancer. PCRs were each spiked with synthetic TCR analog templates. Sequenced by immunoSEQ multiplex PCR; TCRdb stores in-frame clones only, minus some. The sample carries tens of thousands of clones, approximately 91% recorded once. As concerns this clone: Its antigen is as yet unknown.

Germline CDR1 is KGHSH and CDR2 is LQKENI. The CDR3 totals 15 residues. V shed 4 bases and J shed 2 bases, with 14 bases lying between them. Findings and caveats of the study: Durable-benefit cases showed more tumor-associated blood clone expansion at 3 weeks.

Time point here: peripheral blood 6 weeks after treatment start. The chain uses TRBV18 and TRBJ1-1; a possible D gene is TRBD1 (5 bases). Sequencing used PBMCs, obtained around atezolizumab (anti-PD-L1) treatment. The origin of this receptor is a man between 60 and 75 years old with urothelial cancer. The CDR3 DNA reads as TGTGCCAGCTCACTCGGGACGGGGACTAACACTGAAGCTTTCTTT. This sequence encodes CASSLGTGTNTEAFF.